This T cell receptor beta chain was captured by sequencing in a study of response to subunit inactivated influenza vaccine. Study findings and constraints: The authors suggested that every seasonal influenza vaccination recruits few new T cells.

With respect to this clonotype: Its antigen is not identified.

There are 18 residues in the CDR3. CDR1 LGHNA and CDR2 YNFKEQ come from the germline V gene. With 2 bases clipped from V and 2 bases from J, the junction kept 14 bases outside the gene matches. TCRdb re-analysed the RT-PCR reads in MiXCR, keeping a single row per CDR3 protein. Of just over 300,000 distinct CDR3 sequences in the sample, around a fifth were seen once. The chain employs TRBV4-2 and TRBJ2-7; 8 positions agree with TRBD2. The receptor comes from a man aged 45 to 75 who received an inactivated influenza vaccine. The sample consisted of PBMCs from blood, taken 21 months after vaccination. The CDR3 bases are TGTGCCAGCAGCCAATTCAGGTCCCGGCGGGGGGCCACCTACGAGCAGTACTTC. Protein sequence: CASSQFRSRRGATYEQYF.